Shown below are 24 T cell receptor beta chains from a single sample sequenced in a study of cytomegalovirus exposure and HLA in healthy donors. PCR amplification relied on 60 Vbeta primers (plus 13 Jbeta primers). Data came from immunoSEQ multiplex PCR; TCRdb stores just in-frame clones and leaves some out. This sample carries roughly 160,000 clones, roughly 80% of them seen once, and the ten largest clones take 0.35% to 0.45%. Sequencing was performed on PBMCs. These receptors all come from a boy younger than 10 in good health and CMV-seronegative.

The rearrangement uses TRBV7-2 and TRBJ2-5; 10 bases match TRBD2. TRBJ2-7 explains the end of the DNA better; the J call may be wrong. CDR1 is SGHTA, CDR2 FQGNSA, per germline. This CDR3 is built from 15 residues. The CDR3 protein is CASSRLAGDWYEQYF. The CDR3 DNA follows: TGTGCCAGCAGCCGGCTAGCGGGAGATTGGTACGAGCAGTACTTC.

The chain combines TRBV19 with TRBJ2-1; 7 bases are a match to TRBD2. The CDR3 has 18 residues. Germline V gene data show CDR1 as LNHDA and CDR2 as SQIVND (reference sequence). V shed 5 bases and J 1 base; nucleotides not matched to a gene: 14. CDR3 loop: CASSLETRLGRSYNEQFF. The CDR3 coding sequence is TGTGCCAGTAGTCTTGAGACTAGGCTCGGGAGGTCCTACAATGAGCAGTTCTTC. Complete variable domain (other parts from reference TRBV19 and TRBJ2-1): DGGITQSPKYLFRKEGQNVTLSCEQNLNHDAMYWYRQDPGQGLRLIYYSQIVNDFQKGDIAEGYSVSREKKESFPLTVTSAQKNPTAFYLCASSLETRLGRSYNEQFFGPGTRLTVL.

The chain has TRBV10-3 and TRBJ1-4; D might be TRBD1 (6 bases). The CDR3 sequence is 14 residues long. Germline-derived CDR1 and CDR2 are ENHRY and SYGVKD. Trimming pared 2 bases from V and 7 bases from J, leaving 11 bases between. The CDR3 region has the DNA TGTGCCATCAGTGAGACCTACAGGGTTGAAAAACTGTTTTTT. Protein product: CAISETYRVEKLFF.

This clone has just one count. DNA for the CDR3: TGTGCCAGTAGTATAGAGACAGGGTTCACTGAAGCTTTCTTT. Amino acids: CASSIETGFTEAFF. The chain recombines TRBV19 with TRBJ1-1; 7 bases line up with TRBD1. CDR1 LNHDA and CDR2 SQIVND come from the germline V gene (reference sequence). Trimming took 0 bases from V and 4 from J; bases not matched to a gene: 2. This CDR3 has 14 residues.

V gene TRBV10-1 combines with J gene TRBJ2-2, with 14 bases fitting TRBD2. The CDR3 spans 16 residues. Germline V gene lookup returns CDR1 WNHNN and CDR2 SYGVQD (reference sequence). V gave up 6 bases and J gave up 5 bases; unmatched junction bases: 5. This CDR3 reads CASRSGLAGVTGELFF. CDR3 DNA sequence: TGCGCCAGCAGATCGGGACTAGCGGGAGTAACCGGGGAGCTGTTTTTT.

This clone showed up just a few times. J is TRBJ1-1 and V is TRBV19; D not certain. The germline CDR1 and CDR2 sequences are LNHDA and SQIVND (reference sequence). The ends were cut back, 3 bases at V and 3 bases at J, with 8 bases in the middle. The CDR3 contains 13 residues. CDR3 coding DNA: TGTGCCAGTAGTATCAGGTGGGACACTGAAGCTTTCTTT. Protein product: CASSIRWDTEAFF.

This clone was seen only once. The gene calls are TRBV18 and TRBJ1-5, with D possibly matching TRBD1 (5 bases). Looked up from germline, CDR1 is KGHSH and CDR2 is LQKENI. The CDR3 length is 15 residues. The V end lost 2 bases, the J end lost 5 bases, and 13 bases lay between the germline ends. The DNA of the CDR3 is TGTGCCAGCTCACCAACGGCAGGGCCAGATCAGCCCCAGCATTTT. Its translation: CASSPTAGPDQPQHF. The complete variable domain, with remaining parts taken from reference TRBV18 and TRBJ1-5, reads NAGVMQNPRHLVRRRGQEARLRCSPMKGHSHVYWYRQLPEEGLKFMVYLQKENIIDESGMPKERFSAEFPKEGPSILRIQQVVRGDSAAYFCASSPTAGPDQPQHFGDGTRLSIL.

This chain joins TRBV11-2 and TRBJ2-7; 11 bases map to TRBD2. Germline V lookup: CDR1 SGHAT, CDR2 FQNNGV. Trimming removed 6 bases from V and 2 bases from J; junction bases left unmatched: 3. The CDR3 contains 14 residues. This CDR3 is CASRGTSGPYEQYF. The CDR3 DNA reads TGTGCCAGCAGGGGGACTAGCGGCCCCTACGAGCAGTACTTC.

CDR3 in amino acids: CASSPGGGAGGYTF. CDR3 nucleotides: TGTGCCAGCAGCCCGGGAGGGGGGGCAGGCGGCTACACCTTC. The genes are TRBV11-2 and TRBJ1-2; D possibly corresponds to TRBD1 (6 bases). The V end was cut by 5 bases, the J end by 8 bases, with 18 bases between. Germline CDR1 is SGHAT and CDR2 is FQNNGV. This CDR3 contains 14 residues. The variable domain in full, completed from reference TRBV11-2 and TRBJ1-2, reads EAGVAQSPRYKIIEKRQSVAFWCNPISGHATLYWYQQILGQGPKLLIQFQNNGVVDDSQLPKDRFSAERLKGVDSTLKIQPAKLEDSAVYLCASSPGGGAGGYTFGSGTRLTVV.

This chain connects TRBV18 to TRBJ1-3; TRBD1 matches 7 bases. Germline V gene sequence: CDR1 KGHSH, CDR2 LQKENI. This CDR3 comprises 15 residues. V lost 4 bases, J lost 3 bases, and 6 bases stayed unmatched. The CDR3 spells CASSLGTAIGNTIYF. In nucleotides, the CDR3 is TGTGCCAGCTCACTTGGGACAGCAATTGGAAACACCATATATTTT.

This clone was recorded only once. The V and J genes are TRBV5-1 and TRBJ2-5; the match to TRBD2 covers 10 bases. The DNA matches TRBJ2-7 better at its end, which makes the J call doubtful. The CDR3 sequence is 18 residues long. Germline CDR1 is SGHRS and CDR2 is YFSETQ. The CDR3 DNA sequence: TGCGCCAGCAGCTTGTCGTCTAGCGGGAGAACGATCTCCTACGAGCAGTACTTC. As protein: CASSLSSSGRTISYEQYF.

This chain joins TRBV4-1 and TRBJ1-4; D is uncertain. Germline CDR1 reads MGHRA; CDR2 reads YSYEKL. Trimming shortened V by 1 base and J by 4 bases, and 7 bases separated the two germline ends. The CDR3 consists of 14 residues. CDR3 loop: CASSQGQYNEKLFF. The CDR3 region has the DNA TGCGCCAGCAGCCAAGGGCAGTATAATGAAAAACTGTTTTTT.

V gene TRBV6-1 combines with J gene TRBJ1-4, with D maybe TRBD1 (5 bases). The CDR3 sequence is 14 residues long. From germline, CDR1 is MNHNS and CDR2 SASEGT. Between the trimmed V and J ends, which lost 3 bases and 5 bases, there was a span of 10 bases. The DNA of the CDR3 is TGTGCCAGCAGTGAGCGACAGCTGAATGAAAAACTGTTTTTT. As protein: CASSERQLNEKLFF.

This CDR3 is CASSLDLAGGTGELFF. For the CDR3, the DNA is TGCGCCAGCAGCTTGGATCTAGCGGGAGGGACCGGGGAGCTGTTTTTT. The chain uses TRBV5-1 and TRBJ2-2; 12 positions match TRBD2. The CDR3 runs to 16 residues. The V gene end was trimmed by 0 bases and the J gene end by 5 bases; junction bases not matched to a gene: 2. The V gene's germline CDR1 is SGHRS and CDR2 YFSETQ.

The rearrangement uses TRBV4-1 and TRBJ2-5; TRBD2 agrees at 15 bases. The CDR3 has 17 amino acids. Germline lookup yields CDR1 MGHRA and CDR2 YSYEKL. The trim removed 1 base at V and 5 bases at J, leaving 5 bases unmatched. This CDR3 is CASSQVGLAGGSETQYF. DNA of the CDR3: TGCGCCAGCAGCCAAGTCGGACTAGCGGGAGGGTCTGAGACCCAGTACTTC.

CDR3 in amino acids: CASSPGGGGWTQYF. The CDR3 bases are TGTGCCAGCAGCCCGGGGGGCGGCGGATGGACCCAGTACTTC. The J gene is TRBJ2-5, the V gene TRBV7-6; a weak D match, TRBD2 (7 bases). Trimming took off 5 bases at V and 7 bases at J, with 17 bases between the two ends. Germline values: CDR1 SGHVS, CDR2 FNYEAQ. There are 14 residues in the CDR3. The variable domain in full, with the rest retrieved from reference TRBV7-6 and TRBJ2-5, is GAGVSQSPRYKVTKRGQDVALRCDPISGHVSLYWYRQALGQGPEFLTYFNYEAQQDKSGLPNDRFSAERPEGSISTLTIQRTEQRDSAMYRCASSPGGGGWTQYFGPGTRLLVL.

This clone has just a few counts. The genes are TRBV5-6 and TRBJ2-7; 10 bases align to TRBD2. This CDR3 has 15 amino acids. The germline V gene encodes CDR1 SGHDT and CDR2 YYEEEE. J gave up 3 bases and V 4 bases, and 7 bases lay outside the gene matches. DNA of the CDR3: TGTGCCAGCAGCCCCGGGACTAGCGTCTACTACGAGCAGTACTTC. Its translation: CASSPGTSVYYEQYF.

V gene TRBV6-5 combines with J gene TRBJ1-3; 7 bases align to TRBD1. Germline V CDR1 and CDR2: MNHEY, SVGAGI. The CDR3 sequence is 14 residues long. V was clipped by 4 bases and J by 4 bases; unmatched bases: 4. The CDR3 DNA is TGTGCCAGCAGTTTTGGGACAGTAGGAAACACCATATATTTT. As protein: CASSFGTVGNTIYF.

The V call is TRBV7-2, the J call TRBJ1-5, with D perhaps matching TRBD1 (6 bases). CDR1 SGHTA and CDR2 FQGNSA come from the germline V gene. Trimming left V 5 bases short and J 1 base short, with 15 bases between. This CDR3 is 16 amino acids long. DNA for the CDR3: TGTGCCAGCAGCAAAGGCCCGACAGGAAGCAATCAGCCCCAGCATTTT. Residues: CASSKGPTGSNQPQHF.

The chain links TRBV4-1 to TRBJ1-1, with a tentative D call TRBD1 (5 bases). CDR1 is MGHRA, CDR2 YSYEKL, per germline. Trimming cost V 1 base and J 6 bases, with 9 bases left between them. The CDR3 covers 13 residues. The CDR3 sequence: CASSQGQTPEAFF. CDR3 coding DNA: TGCGCCAGCAGCCAAGGACAGACCCCTGAAGCTTTCTTT.

The chain combines TRBV13 with TRBJ2-2; tentative D call: TRBD2 (5 bases). With 4 bases removed from V and 5 bases from J, the gap between germline ends came to 8 bases. CDR1 is PRHDT, CDR2 FYEKMQ, per germline (reference sequence). The CDR3 covers 13 residues. DNA of the CDR3: TGTGCCAGCAGCTCCATAGCGACCGGGGAGCTGTTTTTT. It yields the protein CASSSIATGELFF.

V and J are TRBV29-1 and TRBJ2-2; the match to TRBD1 covers 10 bases. This CDR3 region has 15 residues. Trimming took 4 bases from V and 6 from J; bases not matched to a gene: 8. The germline V gene has CDR1 SQVTM and CDR2 ANQGSEA. The CDR3 here is CSVAPGQGKAGELFF. The DNA of the CDR3 is TGCAGCGTTGCCCCGGGACAGGGGAAGGCCGGGGAGCTGTTTTTT.

The chain couples TRBV30 to TRBJ1-6; a possible D gene is TRBD1 (5 bases). Germline V lookup: CDR1 GTSNPN, CDR2 SVGIG (reference sequence). The CDR3 runs 14 residues. V lost 4 bases, J lost 2 bases, and 9 bases lay in between. CDR3 sequence: CAWTRDPYNSPLHF. The CDR3 nucleotides read TGTGCCTGGACGCGGGACCCCTATAATTCACCCCTCCACTTT. Filled out from reference TRBV30 and TRBJ1-6, the complete variable domain reads SQTIHQWPATLVQPVGSPLSLECTVEGTSNPNLYWYRQAAGRGLQLLFYSVGIGQISSEVPQNLSASRPQDRQFILSSKKLLLSDSGFYLCAWTRDPYNSPLHFGNGTRLTVT.

This clone occurred a few times. The chain links TRBV28 to TRBJ1-1, with D perhaps matching TRBD1 (6 bases). Germline CDR1 reads MDHEN; CDR2 reads SYDVKM. The length of the CDR3 is 13 residues. Trimming pared 6 bases from V and 1 base from J, leaving 9 bases between. The CDR3 DNA follows: TGTGCCAGCAGCCTGGACAGGAACACTGAAGCTTTCTTT. It yields the protein CASSLDRNTEAFF.